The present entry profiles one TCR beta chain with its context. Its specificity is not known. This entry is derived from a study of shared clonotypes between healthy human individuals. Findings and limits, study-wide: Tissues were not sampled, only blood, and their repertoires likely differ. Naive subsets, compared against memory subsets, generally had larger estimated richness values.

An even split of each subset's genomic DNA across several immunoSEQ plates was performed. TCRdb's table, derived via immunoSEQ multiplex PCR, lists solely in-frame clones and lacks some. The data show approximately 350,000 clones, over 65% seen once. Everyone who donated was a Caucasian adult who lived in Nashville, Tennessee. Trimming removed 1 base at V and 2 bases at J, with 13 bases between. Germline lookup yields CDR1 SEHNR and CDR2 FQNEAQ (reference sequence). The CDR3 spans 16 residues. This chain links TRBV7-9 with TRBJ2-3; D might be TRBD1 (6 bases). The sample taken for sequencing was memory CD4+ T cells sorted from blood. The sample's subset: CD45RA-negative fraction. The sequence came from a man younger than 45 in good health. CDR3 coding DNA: TGTGCCAGCAGCTTAGTGACTGACAGGAACACAGATACGCAGTATTTT. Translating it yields CASSLVTDRNTDTQYF.